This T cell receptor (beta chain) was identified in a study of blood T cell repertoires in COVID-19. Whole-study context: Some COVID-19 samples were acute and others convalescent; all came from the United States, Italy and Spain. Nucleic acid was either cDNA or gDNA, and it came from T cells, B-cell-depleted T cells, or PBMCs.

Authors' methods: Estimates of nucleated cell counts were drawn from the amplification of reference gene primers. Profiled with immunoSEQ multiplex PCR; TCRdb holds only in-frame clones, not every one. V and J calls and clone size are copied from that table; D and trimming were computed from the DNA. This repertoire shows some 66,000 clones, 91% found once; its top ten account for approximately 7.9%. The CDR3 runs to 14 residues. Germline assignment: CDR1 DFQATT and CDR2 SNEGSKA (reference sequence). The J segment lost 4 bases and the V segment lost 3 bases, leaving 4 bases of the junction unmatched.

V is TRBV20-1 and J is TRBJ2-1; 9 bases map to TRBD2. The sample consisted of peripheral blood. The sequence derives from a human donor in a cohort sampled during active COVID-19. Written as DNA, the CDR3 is TGCAGTGCTAGTAAAGCGGGGGGATACAATGAGCAGTTCTTC. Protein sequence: CSASKAGGYNEQFF.